This T cell receptor (beta chain) was documented in a study of OX40 agonist ivuxolimab in advanced cancers. Trimming shortened V by 3 bases and J by 3 bases, and 11 bases separated the two germline ends. The CDR3 extends over 15 amino acids. Germline-derived CDR1 and CDR2 are MGHRA and YSYEKL. The repertoire was sequenced with immunoSEQ multiplex PCR; TCRdb's copy has only in-frame clones and lacks some. The table includes tens of thousands of clones, roughly four fifths detected once. The TCR sequence derives from an adult with an advanced solid tumor such as melanoma, head and neck, liver or kidney cancer. This chain connects TRBV4-1 to TRBJ2-2; tentative D call: TRBD2 (6 bases). The sequencing used CD4+ or CD8+ T cells sorted from blood, collected in a trial of the OX40 agonist ivuxolimab. CDR3 protein: CASSQNIADTGELFF. CDR3 nucleotide sequence: TGCGCCAGCAGCCAGAACATAGCGGACACCGGGGAGCTGTTTTTT.